Shown below are 28 T cell receptor beta chains from a single sample sequenced in a study of T-cell reconstitution after alpha-beta-depleted transplantation in children. Preparation of the TCRbeta library used unique molecular identifiers. TCRdb reprocessed the PCR reads with MiXCR, giving one entry per CDR3 protein. The sample comprises approximately 120,000 distinct CDR3 sequences, about 9.6% of which are singletons, and around 24% rests with the top ten. Here the sequenced sample was PBMCs, mostly from graft donor cells, taken 180 days after TCRalphabeta/CD19-depleted stem cell transplant. These receptors were obtained from a girl under two years old who had a stem cell transplant for combined immunodeficiency, so the T cells may come from the graft donor.

This clonotype has just a few counts. This chain links TRBV10-3 with TRBJ2-7; D possibly uses TRBD1 or TRBD2 (6 bases each). Germline loops: CDR1 ENHRY, CDR2 SYGVKD. Deletions cut 0 bases from V and 3 bases from J, with 12 bases between. The CDR3 extends over 15 amino acids. CDR3 nucleotides: TGTGCCATCAGTGAGTCGGAACGGGGGCTCTACGAGCAGTACTTC. Translating it yields CAISESERGLYEQYF.

As for this clonotype: One end of the junction varies from germline; a read error may be responsible. The chain combines TRBV7-2 with TRBJ2-6, with D maybe TRBD1 (5 bases). Germline V gene lookup returns CDR1 SGHTA and CDR2 FQGNSA. The length of the CDR3 is 15 residues. CDR3 coding DNA: TGTGCCAGCAGCCAGGGCATCTCTGGGGCCAACGGCCTGACTTTC. Residues: CASSQGISGANGLTF.

This clonotype turned up a few times. The chain uses TRBV5-6 and TRBJ2-5; TRBD2 agrees at 9 bases. The CDR3 spans 16 residues. Trimming removed 0 bases from V and 5 bases from J; junction bases left unmatched: 8. Germline CDR1 is SGHDT and CDR2 is YYEEEE. The CDR3, as DNA: TGTGCCAGCAGCTTGGTCCCAAGCGGGAGGTTGGAGACCCAGTACTTC. Amino acids: CASSLVPSGRLETQYF.

This clonotype was found many times. The chain has TRBV10-3 and TRBJ2-3; 11 nucleotides align to TRBD2. CDR3 size: 15 residues. Germline V gene sequence: CDR1 ENHRY, CDR2 SYGVKD. The V segment lost 4 bases and the J segment 1 base; nucleotides outside the gene matches: 1. The CDR3: CAISAGLAGTDTQYF. The CDR3 coding sequence is TGTGCCATCAGTGCGGGACTAGCGGGCACAGATACGCAGTATTTT.

This chain links TRBV6-5 with TRBJ2-5; D is ambiguous. CDR3 length: 15 residues. The germline V gene has CDR1 MNHEY and CDR2 SVGAGI. V was pared by 2 bases and J by 4 bases, with 14 bases between. The CDR3 bases are TGTGCCAGCAGTTACGGCGGCCCTCCCAGAGAGACCCAGTACTTC. This sequence encodes CASSYGGPPRETQYF.

This clonotype qualifies as medium-sized. The chain employs TRBV9 and TRBJ1-2; D possibly corresponds to TRBD1 (5 bases). Germline V lookup: CDR1 SGDLS, CDR2 YYNGEE. Trimming pared 0 bases from V and 4 bases from J, leaving 10 bases between. The CDR3 is 14 amino acids. The CDR3: CASSVVQGPYGYTF. CDR3 sequence (DNA): TGTGCCAGCAGCGTAGTCCAGGGACCCTATGGCTACACCTTC.

The table lists this clonotype with a few counts. This chain links TRBV28 with TRBJ1-2, with D perhaps TRBD1 (6 bases). V shed 2 bases and J shed 7 bases, with 17 bases lying between them. Germline CDR1 MDHEN, CDR2 SYDVKM. This CDR3 comprises 15 residues. The chain's CDR3 is CASSLDFRGAVGYTF. CDR3 nucleotides: TGTGCCAGCAGTTTAGACTTCCGGGGGGCGGTTGGCTACACCTTC.

The rearrangement uses TRBV6-1 and TRBJ2-6, with TRBD1 identical over 9 bases. CDR3 length: 18 residues. Germline V CDR1 and CDR2: MNHNS, SASEGT. The J segment lost 2 bases and the V segment lost 6 bases, leaving 11 bases of the junction unmatched. The CDR3 loop reads CASRTGTGKGPGANVLTF. Here the CDR3 DNA reads TGTGCCAGCAGAACCGGGACAGGGAAGGGCCCTGGGGCCAACGTCCTGACTTTC.

The chain has TRBV30 and TRBJ1-1, with D hard to call. Germline CDR1 reads GTSNPN; CDR2 reads SVGIG (reference sequence). This CDR3 comprises 12 residues. V shed 3 bases and J shed 3 bases, with 8 bases lying between them. Here the CDR3 DNA reads TGTGCCTGGAGCCCCTCCGACACTGAAGCTTTCTTT. Its protein is CAWSPSDTEAFF.

V usage is TRBV20-1 and J usage is TRBJ1-2; perhaps TRBD1 as D (5 bases). Germline loops: CDR1 DFQATT, CDR2 SNEGSKA (reference sequence). Trimming took off 6 bases at V and 4 bases at J, with 12 bases between the two ends. CDR3 size: 12 residues. CDR3 in DNA: TGCAGTGCGGAGGGGAGGGCCTATGGCTACACCTTC. This gives the protein CSAEGRAYGYTF.

This clonotype was seen a few times. The CDR3 bases are TGTGCCAGCAGCCCCCAGGGGGCCAAAAACATTCAGTACTTC. Its translation is CASSPQGAKNIQYF. This chain connects TRBV12-3 or TRBV12-4 to TRBJ2-4; perhaps TRBD1 as D (6 bases). Trimming removed 6 bases from V and 1 base from J, with 10 bases in between. There are 14 residues in the CDR3.

This clonotype was seen a handful of times. This chain links TRBV29-1 with TRBJ1-1, with D perhaps matching TRBD1 (5 bases). CDR1 and CDR2 from the germline V gene are SQVTM and ANQGSEA. V was shortened by 3 bases and J by 1 base, with 12 bases between the two germline ends. This CDR3 has 14 amino acids. CDR3 sequence: CSVERAGTNTEAFF. CDR3 DNA sequence: TGCAGCGTTGAGCGGGCAGGGACGAACACTGAAGCTTTCTTT. Variable domain in full (rest from reference TRBV29-1 and TRBJ1-1): SAVISQKPSRDICQRGTSLTIQCQVDSQVTMMFWYRQQPGQSLTLIATANQGSEATYESGFVIDKFPISRPNLTFSTLTVSNMSPEDSSIYLCSVERAGTNTEAFFGQGTRLTVV.

This clonotype occurred a few times. V gene TRBV15 combines with J gene TRBJ1-4, with no clear D. The CDR3 sequence is 13 residues long. The germline CDR1 and CDR2 sequences are LNHNV and YYDKDF (reference sequence). V shed 3 bases and J shed 0 bases, with 2 bases lying between them. The CDR3 DNA sequence: TGTGCCACCAGCAGCCCAACTAATGAAAAACTGTTTTTT. Translation: CATSSPTNEKLFF.

This clonotype was observed a few times. The CDR3 DNA reads TGTGCCATCAGTGAGAGGGACAGGGGGCCAGAGACCCAGTACTTC. Amino acids: CAISERDRGPETQYF. V is TRBV10-3 and J is TRBJ2-5; 12 nucleotides match TRBD1. The CDR3 runs 15 residues. The J segment lost 4 bases and the V segment lost 2 bases, leaving 2 bases of the junction unmatched. Germline CDR1 reads ENHRY; CDR2 reads SYGVKD.

This clonotype was counted only a few times. The chain is built from TRBV20-1 and TRBJ2-2; tentative D call: TRBD2 (6 bases). Trimming stripped 5 bases from V and 7 bases from J, with 20 bases between. The CDR3 loop spans 15 amino acids. The germline gives CDR1 DFQATT, CDR2 SNEGSKA (reference sequence). CDR3 in DNA: TGCAGTGCTCGCGGGGAGGCGGGGAGTTTCGGGGAGCTGTTTTTT. The encoded protein is CSARGEAGSFGELFF.

This clonotype was found many times. The chain is built from TRBV20-1 and TRBJ2-7, with D unclear. V shed 1 base and J shed 6 bases, with 13 bases lying between them. This CDR3 comprises 13 residues. CDR1 DFQATT and CDR2 SNEGSKA come from the germline V gene (reference sequence). CDR3 coding DNA: TGCAGTGCTAGAGTGATAGGCTTAGGCGAGCAGTACTTC. Translation: CSARVIGLGEQYF.

For this clonotype: This CDR3 is missing its conserved last phenylalanine or tryptophan, likely due to a read error. The J gene is TRBJ2-1, the V gene TRBV20-1; 12 positions match TRBD1. Germline assignment: CDR1 DFQATT and CDR2 SNEGSKA (reference sequence). Unmatched junction bases numbered 6, after V lost 3 bases and J lost 9 bases. The CDR3 is made up of 14 amino acids. CDR3 loop: CSARGQGAGVEQFY. Here the CDR3 DNA reads TGCAGTGCTAGGGGACAGGGGGCAGGGGTTGAGCAGTTCTAC.

This clonotype occurred a few times. J is TRBJ2-3 and V is TRBV6-5; D tentatively fits TRBD1 or TRBD2 (5 bases each). CDR3 length: 15 residues. V was clipped by 1 base and J by 1 base, with 9 bases between them. Germline V gene sequence: CDR1 MNHEY, CDR2 SVGAGI. This chain's CDR3 is CASSYWGWGTDTQYF. The CDR3 DNA sequence: TGTGCCAGCAGTTACTGGGGGTGGGGCACAGATACGCAGTATTTT.

The gene calls are TRBV9 and TRBJ2-3, with D uncertain. CDR3 length: 11 residues. V was pared by 0 bases and J by 4 bases, with 0 bases between. The germline CDR1 and CDR2 sequences are SGDLS and YYNGEE. CDR3 in amino acids: CASSVADTQYF. The CDR3 DNA reads as TGTGCCAGCAGCGTAGCAGATACGCAGTATTTT.

This CDR3 reads CASSQVFTGQYEQYF. The CDR3 bases are TGCGCCAGCAGCCAAGTATTCACTGGTCAGTACGAGCAGTACTTC. The chain employs TRBV4-3 and TRBJ2-7; D ambiguous. Germline V CDR1 and CDR2: LGHNA, YSLEER. This CDR3 region has 15 residues. The V and J ends lost 1 base and 4 bases respectively, with 14 bases between them.

Notes on this clonotype: One end of the junction is discordant with germline, which a read error may explain. The CDR3 sequence: CAISPQLLPSGGQDTQYF. CDR3 nucleotides: TGTGCCATCAGCCCCCAGCTCCTCCCTAGCGGGGGGCAAGATACGCAGTATTTT. The chain is built from TRBV4-2 and TRBJ2-3, with TRBD2 matching over 11 bases. In germline, CDR1 is LGHNA, CDR2 YNFKEQ. The CDR3 runs 18 residues.

This clonotype was seen a few times. An end of the junction does not agree with germline; a read error may underlie this. This rearrangement joins TRBV12-3 or TRBV12-4 to TRBJ1-5; 8 bases map to TRBD1. This CDR3 is 18 amino acids long. CDR3 DNA: TGTGCCATCAGTTTATACAGGGGGGGTAGCAATAGCAATCAGCCCCAGCATTTT. It yields the protein CAISLYRGGSNSNQPQHF.

CDR3 protein: CASSPRDRVHREQYF. The CDR3 DNA is TGTGCCAGCAGTCCTCGGGACAGGGTACATCGCGAGCAGTACTTC. The chain uses TRBV27 and TRBJ2-7; 9 positions agree with TRBD1. V lost 5 bases and J lost 6; bases outside the gene matches: 11. This CDR3 comprises 15 residues. Germline loops: CDR1 MNHEY, CDR2 SMNVEV (reference sequence).

This clonotype has a handful of counts. The V call is TRBV5-5, the J call TRBJ2-5; 13 bases align to TRBD2. Germline V gives CDR1 SGHKS, CDR2 YYEKEE (reference sequence). J lost 4 bases, V lost 4 bases, and 7 bases had no gene match. CDR3 length equals 16 residues. This CDR3 reads CASSIGTSGMRETQYF. The CDR3 coding sequence is TGTGCCAGCAGCATCGGGACTAGCGGGATGAGAGAGACCCAGTACTTC.

This clonotype was seen at least ten times. The chain joins TRBV29-1 to TRBJ1-1, with 7 bases identical to TRBD1. The ends lost 7 bases at V and 2 bases at J; junction bases unmatched: 10. This CDR3 region has 14 residues. Germline V gives CDR1 SQVTM, CDR2 ANQGSEA. DNA for the CDR3: TGCAGCGCCGTGGGGGACAGATATAACACTGAAGCTTTCTTT. It translates to CSAVGDRYNTEAFF.

This clonotype was seen only a few times. The chain links TRBV5-1 to TRBJ2-1, with D possibly TRBD2 on 5 matching bases. CDR3 length: 14 residues. The V end lost 5 bases, the J end lost 0 bases, and 9 bases lay between the germline ends. The V gene's germline CDR1 is SGHRS and CDR2 YFSETQ. CDR3 sequence: CASSGSTSYNEQFF. DNA of the CDR3: TGCGCCAGCAGTGGGAGTACCTCCTACAATGAGCAGTTCTTC.

The sample holds many counts of this clonotype. The V call is TRBV20-1, the J call TRBJ2-1; D uncertain. This CDR3 comprises 15 residues. The ends were cut back, 0 bases at V and 2 bases at J, with 11 bases in the middle. Germline values: CDR1 DFQATT, CDR2 SNEGSKA (reference sequence). The CDR3: CSARDPDDPYNEQFF. CDR3 DNA sequence: TGCAGTGCTAGAGATCCCGATGACCCCTACAATGAGCAGTTCTTC.

The rearrangement links TRBV20-1 to TRBJ2-7, with 7 nucleotides matching TRBD1. V was pared by 1 base and J by 3 bases, with 6 bases of the junction left unmatched. Germline assignment: CDR1 DFQATT and CDR2 SNEGSKA (reference sequence). CDR3 size: 14 residues. For the CDR3, the DNA is TGCAGTGCTAGAGGGGACAGTTTCGGCTACGAGCAGTACTTC. This gives the protein CSARGDSFGYEQYF.